The rows below give T cell receptor beta chains drawn from one sample of a study of early stage breast cancer tumors. Using immunoSEQ multiplex PCR, the repertoire was profiled, and TCRdb retains in-frame clones only, with some absent. The table shows under 45,000 clones, with about 78% occurring only once. Sample: blood. Source of these receptors: a person between 50 and 60 years old with breast cancer. CDR3s include the opening cysteine and the closing phenylalanine or tryptophan. Each record gives: D gene, J gene, clone size, V gene, CDR3 protein, CDR3 DNA. The D gene is left open where the match is weak. Where a row states a size, it is once, few, many or the class of an expanded clone; other rows omit it.

>.|TRBJ1-1|once|TRBV9
CASSARDTQAEAFF
TGTGCCAGCAGCGCCAGGGACACCCAGGCTGAAGCTTTCTTT
>TRBD2|TRBJ2-5|.|TRBV7-2
CASSRGAGGRKETQYF
TGTGCCAGCAGCCGAGGGGCGGGGGGTCGAAAAGAGACCCAGTACTTC
>.|TRBJ1-2|.|TRBV4-3
CASSQDWTANYGYTF
TGCGCCAGCAGCCAAGATTGGACAGCTAACTATGGCTACACCTTC
>.|TRBJ2-7|.|TRBV15
CATSRGRETYEQYF
TGTGCCACCAGCAGAGGCCGGGAGACCTACGAGCAGTACTTC
>.|TRBJ1-3|.|TRBV18
CASSPSGNWGNTIYF
TGTGCCAGCTCACCGTCGGGTAACTGGGGAAACACCATATATTTT
>.|TRBJ2-5|.|TRBV15
CATSRLQGSVETQYF
TGTGCCACCAGCAGACTACAGGGATCCGTGGAGACCCAGTACTTC
>TRBD2|TRBJ2-2|.|TRBV9
CASSVRRAGVKNTGELFF
TGTGCCAGCAGCGTACGTCGAGCGGGGGTTAAGAACACCGGGGAGCTGTTTTTT
>.|TRBJ1-1|.|TRBV19
CASSNPWAGAQPEAFF
TGTGCCAGTAGTAATCCATGGGCGGGGGCCCAGCCTGAAGCTTTCTTT
>.|TRBJ1-4|.|TRBV6-5
CASSTHRDGEKLFF
TGTGCCAGCAGTACCCACAGGGACGGCGAAAAACTGTTTTTT
>.|TRBJ2-5|.|TRBV29-1
CSVGTGTRAETQYF
TGCAGCGTCGGTACGGGGACACGGGCGGAGACCCAGTACTTC
>TRBD1|TRBJ2-3|.|TRBV2
CASSALTGGTDTQYF
TGTGCCAGCAGTGCCCTGACAGGGGGCACAGATACGCAGTATTTT
>.|TRBJ1-5|.|TRBV9
CASSISGQGDQPQHF
TGTGCCAGCAGCATCTCCGGGCAGGGCGATCAGCCCCAGCATTTT
>.|TRBJ1-5|once|TRBV27
CASRQYKEYSNQPQHF
TGTGCCAGCCGACAGTATAAGGAGTATAGCAATCAGCCCCAGCATTTT
>TRBD2|TRBJ2-3|once|TRBV2
CAGKGLATDTQYF
TGTGCCGGGAAAGGACTAGCCACAGATACGCAGTATTTT
>.|TRBJ1-6|.|TRBV7-2
CASSLVAKKYNSPLHF
TGTGCCAGCAGCTTAGTAGCTAAGAAATATAATTCACCCCTCCACTTT
>TRBD1|TRBJ2-5|.|TRBV7-3
CASSSQGAGETQYF
TGTGCCAGCAGCTCACAGGGGGCAGGGGAGACCCAGTACTTC
>.|TRBJ1-1|.|TRBV5-4
CASSLKGEREAFF
TGCGCCAGCAGCCTTAAGGGAGAGAGGGAAGCTTTCTTT
>TRBD1|TRBJ1-4|.|TRBV5-8
CASSLVIPQGVGKLFF
TGTGCCAGCAGCTTGGTCATTCCCCAGGGGGTCGGAAAACTGTTTTTT
>.|TRBJ2-1|once|TRBV5-6
CASSFGAFSDEQFF
TGTGCCAGCAGCTTCGGAGCATTCAGCGATGAGCAGTTCTTC
>TRBD2|TRBJ2-7|few|TRBV27
CASNPPRDRATTSGRGNFYEQYF
TGTGCCAGCAATCCGCCCCGGGACAGGGCAACGACTAGCGGGAGGGGAAACTTCTACGAGCAGTACTTC
>TRBD1|TRBJ1-2|.|TRBV5-1
CASSLGVRDSKGGYGYTF
TGCGCCAGCAGCTTGGGGGTCCGGGACAGCAAGGGCGGGTATGGCTACACCTTC
>TRBD1|TRBJ1-1|few|TRBV19
CASTTPTGSEAFF
TGTGCCAGTACTACCCCGACAGGGAGTGAAGCTTTCTTT
>.|TRBJ1-2|.|TRBV29-1
CSALAYGYTF
TGCAGCGCTCTAGCCTATGGCTACACCTTC
>.|TRBJ1-5|.|TRBV5-6
CASSLAGLQPQHF
TGTGCCAGCAGCTTGGCAGGGCTTCAGCCCCAGCATTTT
>.|TRBJ1-4|.|TRBV4-3
CASSHQSGGREKLFF
TGCGCCAGCAGCCATCAAAGCGGGGGCAGGGAAAAACTGTTTTTT
>TRBD2|TRBJ2-1|.|TRBV7-8
CASSQGLAGGPDEQFF
TGTGCCAGCAGCCAAGGGCTAGCGGGAGGGCCCGATGAGCAGTTCTTC
>.|TRBJ1-1|once|TRBV30
CAWGGQANTEAFF
TGTGCCTGGGGCGGGCAGGCGAACACTGAAGCTTTCTTT
>.|TRBJ1-6|few|TRBV5-6
CASSGRGRATLHF
TGTGCCAGCAGCGGGCGGGGCAGGGCCACCCTCCACTTT
>.|TRBJ1-2|.|TRBV5-1
CASTLGAGYGYTF
TGCGCCAGCACCCTAGGGGCCGGATATGGCTACACCTTC
>TRBD1|TRBJ1-5|.|TRBV7-3
CASSLTGGTSQPQHF
TGTGCCAGCAGCTTGACAGGGGGCACGAGCCAGCCCCAGCATTTT
>.|TRBJ1-5|.|TRBV7-6
CASSLEAGSNQPQHF
TGTGCCAGCAGCTTAGAAGCGGGTAGCAATCAGCCCCAGCATTTT
>TRBD1|TRBJ1-1|.|TRBV11-3
CASSPRSWDRDMSEAFF
TGTGCCAGCAGCCCACGGTCATGGGACAGGGATATGAGTGAAGCTTTCTTT
>.|TRBJ1-2|.|TRBV5-5
CASSLVPEGVDGYTF
TGTGCCAGCAGCTTGGTTCCCGAGGGTGTAGATGGCTACACCTTC
>TRBD1|TRBJ1-2|.|TRBV2
CASSEDRGHYGYTF
TGTGCCAGCAGTGAAGACAGGGGACACTATGGCTACACCTTC
>.|TRBJ2-7|few|TRBV4-1
CASSQDTGQNSEQYF
TGCGCCAGCAGCCAAGATACCGGACAGAATAGCGAGCAGTACTTC
>.|TRBJ2-2|.|TRBV19
CASSRLDTGELFF
TGTGCCAGTAGTAGACTAGACACCGGGGAGCTGTTTTTT
>TRBD1|TRBJ1-1|few|TRBV19
CASSLQQGVAFF
TGTGCCAGTAGTCTTCAACAGGGGGTAGCTTTCTTT
>TRBD2|TRBJ2-4|.|TRBV5-1
CASSELLAGVTGGAKNIQYF
TGCGCCAGCAGCGAACTACTAGCGGGGGTCACCGGGGGAGCCAAAAACATTCAGTACTTC
>.|TRBJ1-2|.|TRBV2
CASSEALDTYDGYTF
TGTGCCAGCAGTGAAGCGCTGGACACTTACGATGGCTACACCTTC
>TRBD2|TRBJ2-4|.|TRBV4-1
CASSPLAGPKNIQYF
TGCGCCAGCAGCCCCTTAGCGGGGCCGAAAAACATTCAGTACTTC
>TRBD1|TRBJ1-2|.|TRBV28
CASILPGTDYGYTF
TGTGCCAGCATTTTGCCCGGGACAGACTATGGCTACACCTTC
>.|TRBJ2-3|.|TRBV7-8
CASSLFPGTDTQYF
TGTGCCAGCAGCTTATTCCCCGGCACAGATACGCAGTATTTT
>.|TRBJ1-6|few|TRBV5-8
CASSLFGGYNSPLHF
TGTGCCAGCAGCTTGTTCGGGGGCTATAATTCACCCCTCCACTTT
>.|TRBJ2-2|.|TRBV9
CASSPLNRVELFF
TGTGCCAGCAGCCCCCTGAACAGGGTGGAGCTGTTTTTT
>.|TRBJ2-7|.|TRBV7-3
CASSLGLSYEQYF
TGTGCCAGCAGCTTGGGACTCTCCTACGAGCAGTACTTC
>TRBD1|TRBJ1-6|once|TRBV5-4
CASSWTGVGSPLHF
TGTGCCAGCAGCTGGACAGGGGTAGGATCACCCCTCCACTTT